This T cell receptor (beta chain) is drawn from a study of cytomegalovirus exposure and HLA in healthy donors. Findings of the study overall: Certain sequence variants were highly shared and formed a cluster, and this cluster was likely a sequencing artifact. Several of the most significant clusters appeared, in a later analysis, to be linked to common viral pathogens. In an earlier analysis, in roughly 580 donors, most V segments appeared productive either ~87% or ~30% of the time.

The CDR3 is 14 amino acids. Per the germline V gene, CDR1 is GTSNPN and CDR2 is SVGIG (reference sequence). V was pared by 6 bases and J by 6 bases, with 7 bases of the junction left unmatched. Concerning this clone: What it binds is unknown.

The PCR made use of 60 Vbeta and 13 Jbeta primers. The method was immunoSEQ multiplex PCR; TCRdb's version includes in-frame clones alone and lacks a portion of them. The data show around 200,000 clones, 75% to 90% seen once. The gene calls are TRBV30 and TRBJ2-3; TRBD2 aligns across 12 bases. The TCR originated in a man between 40 and 49 years old in good health and CMV-seropositive. The specimen sequenced was PBMCs. The CDR3: CACPSGGGSDTQYF. In DNA form, the CDR3 reads TGTGCCTGCCCTAGCGGGGGGGGCTCGGATACGCAGTATTTT.